This T cell receptor beta chain was captured by sequencing in a study of T cells after posttransplantation cyclophosphamide. Study conclusions and caveats: Recipient CMV seropositivity and CMV reactivation strongly tracked TRB clonality. TRB overlap between skin or GI tissue T cells and blood was limited.

CDR1 is SGDLS, CDR2 YYNGEE, per germline. CDR3 length equals 17 residues. V shed 3 bases, J shed 10 bases, and the junction held 18 bases outside the gene matches. Produced via immunoSEQ multiplex PCR; TCRdb's table is partial and in-frame only. The sample shows about 50,000 clones, 85% to 95% of them seen only once. To note about this clone: What it binds is unknown.

The source material was PBMCs. This clonotype was sampled from a woman in her 30s in good health and a related stem cell transplant donor. The V call is TRBV9, the J call TRBJ2-5; the match to TRBD1 covers 10 bases. The CDR3 sequence: CASSASVSGTGVNRQYF. CDR3 in DNA: TGTGCCAGCAGCGCCTCAGTGTCCGGGACAGGGGTTAATCGCCAGTACTTC.